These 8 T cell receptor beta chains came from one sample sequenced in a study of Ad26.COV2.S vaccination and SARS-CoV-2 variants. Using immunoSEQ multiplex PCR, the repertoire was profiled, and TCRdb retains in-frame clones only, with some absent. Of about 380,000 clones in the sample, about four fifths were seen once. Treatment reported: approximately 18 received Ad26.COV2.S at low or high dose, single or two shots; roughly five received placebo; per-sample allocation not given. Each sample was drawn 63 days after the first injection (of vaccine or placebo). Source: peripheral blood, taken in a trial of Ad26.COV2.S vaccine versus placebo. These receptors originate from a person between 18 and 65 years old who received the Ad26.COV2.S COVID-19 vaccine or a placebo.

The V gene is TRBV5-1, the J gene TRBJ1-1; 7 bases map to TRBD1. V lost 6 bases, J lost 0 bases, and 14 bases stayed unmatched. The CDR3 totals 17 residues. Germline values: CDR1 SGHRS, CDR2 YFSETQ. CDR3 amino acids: CASNTGQVNTMNTEAFF. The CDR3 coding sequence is TGCGCCAGCAATACCGGACAGGTTAATACCATGAACACTGAAGCTTTCTTT.

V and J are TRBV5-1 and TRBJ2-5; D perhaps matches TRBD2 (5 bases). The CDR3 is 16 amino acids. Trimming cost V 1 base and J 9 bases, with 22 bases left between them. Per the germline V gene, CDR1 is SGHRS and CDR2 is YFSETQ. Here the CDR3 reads CASSLTLDSQVRAQYF. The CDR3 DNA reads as TGCGCCAGCAGCTTGACACTGGACTCCCAGGTTAGAGCCCAGTACTTC.

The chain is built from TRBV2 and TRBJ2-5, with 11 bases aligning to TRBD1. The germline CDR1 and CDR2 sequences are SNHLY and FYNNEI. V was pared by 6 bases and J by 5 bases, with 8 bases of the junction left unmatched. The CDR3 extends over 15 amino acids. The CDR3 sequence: CASRVTGTGGETQYF. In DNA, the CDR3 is TGTGCCAGCAGGGTAACTGGGACAGGGGGGGAGACCCAGTACTTC.

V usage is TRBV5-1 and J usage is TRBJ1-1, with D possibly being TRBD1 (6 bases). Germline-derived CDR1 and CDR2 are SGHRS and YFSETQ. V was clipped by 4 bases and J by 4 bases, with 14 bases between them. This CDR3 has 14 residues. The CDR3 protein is CASSGSTGSTEAFF. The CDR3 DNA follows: TGCGCCAGCAGCGGCTCGACAGGAAGCACTGAAGCTTTCTTT.

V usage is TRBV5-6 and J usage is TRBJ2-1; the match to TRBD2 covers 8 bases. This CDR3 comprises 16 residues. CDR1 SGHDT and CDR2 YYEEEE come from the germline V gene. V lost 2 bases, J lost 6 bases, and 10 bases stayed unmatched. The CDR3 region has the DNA TGTGCCAGCAGCTTCGTATCGGGGGGGCCCTCCAATGAGCAGTTCTTC. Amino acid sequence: CASSFVSGGPSNEQFF. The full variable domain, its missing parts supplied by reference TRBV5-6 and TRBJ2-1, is DAGVTQSPTHLIKTRGQQVTLRCSPKSGHDTVSWYQQALGQGPQFIFQYYEEEERQRGNFPDRFSGHQFPNYSSELNVNALLLGDSALYLCASSFVSGGPSNEQFFGPGTRLTVL.

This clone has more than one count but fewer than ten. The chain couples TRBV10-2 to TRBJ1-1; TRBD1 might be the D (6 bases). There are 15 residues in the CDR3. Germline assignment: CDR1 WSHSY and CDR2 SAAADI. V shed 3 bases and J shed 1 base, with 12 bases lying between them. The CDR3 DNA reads TGCGCCAGCAGTGATCCAGGGGCCCGGAACACTGAAGCTTTCTTT. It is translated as CASSDPGARNTEAFF.

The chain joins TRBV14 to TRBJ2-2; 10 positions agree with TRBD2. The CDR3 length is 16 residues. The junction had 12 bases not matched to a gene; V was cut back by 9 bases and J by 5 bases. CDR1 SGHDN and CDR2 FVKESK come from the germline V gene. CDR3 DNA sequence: TGTGCCAGAACTACCCGGACTAGCGGAAAAACCGGGGAGCTGTTTTTT. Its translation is CARTTRTSGKTGELFF.

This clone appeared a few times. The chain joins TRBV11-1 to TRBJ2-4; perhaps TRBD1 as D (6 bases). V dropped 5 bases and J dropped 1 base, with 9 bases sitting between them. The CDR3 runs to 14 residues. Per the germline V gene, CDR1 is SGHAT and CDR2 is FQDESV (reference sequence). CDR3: CASSQQGAKNIQYF. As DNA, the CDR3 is TGTGCCAGCAGCCAGCAGGGGGCCAAAAACATTCAGTACTTC.